Given below is one T cell receptor (beta chain) in context. No antigen is known for it. V was pared by 7 bases and J by 3 bases, with 5 bases of the junction left unmatched. The germline V gene encodes CDR1 MDHEN and CDR2 SYDVKM. CDR3 length: 14 residues. The source of the sample is a study of shared clonotypes between healthy human individuals. Notes on the study in general: Tissues were not sampled, only blood, and their repertoires likely differ.

About 30,000 T cell genomes (around 0.2 ug DNA) went into each sorted-subset replicate. Generated by immunoSEQ multiplex PCR, the TCRdb table keeps only in-frame clones and is missing some. The table shows roughly 2 million clones, with 85% to 95% occurring only once. The sequenced sample consisted of naive CD4+ T cells sorted from blood. The subset is: CD45RA+ positively selected. The chain carries TRBV28 and TRBJ2-7; 11 nucleotides agree with TRBD2. The sequence was collected from a young man in good health. This chain's CDR3 is CASKVAGGIYEQYF. The DNA of the CDR3 is TGTGCCAGCAAGGTAGCGGGGGGGATCTACGAGCAGTACTTC.